This T cell receptor (beta chain) is from a study of cytomegalovirus exposure and HLA in healthy donors (dated by TCRdb to about 2017). Background on the whole study: According to an earlier analysis of a few hundred of the donors, some 170 million T cells yielded 95 million to 140 million unique TCR beta sequences and 250 to 350 Gb of sequence data. Genome-wide SNP genotypes for about three fifths of the roughly 670 donors were used in a later genetic analysis, which treated that subset as a discovery cohort. Along with the approximately 650-subject first cohort, a separate validation cohort of roughly 110 different subjects was used. Using immunosequencing, the study profiled T cell repertoires from around 670 subjects and related those repertoires to cytomegalovirus serostatus. Of the approximately 400 genotyped donors, 65% to 90% fell in the genetic ancestry cluster associated with self-reported Caucasian donors. The study was designed to test whether signatures of past pathogen exposure could be identified by cataloging public T cell receptors. Donor age, sex, ethnicity and CMV serostatus were collected together with the repertoire data. Four or five DR-DQ haplotypes were handled as single units for association and clustering because linkage in the cohort was strong. The later analysis used no new phenotypic data to find candidate immune exposures, relying instead on TCR beta sequences and their occurrence across donors. A later analysis re-examined previously published TCR beta repertoires from 500 to 700 donors and added high-resolution HLA genotyping to investigate patterns of TCR occurrence. An earlier analysis of 587 of the donors used high-throughput TCR beta sequencing to judge whether each TCR beta V gene segment behaved as functional or pseudogenic. Both class I and class II loci were covered by HLA typing, at four-digit resolution. Across approximately 400 genotyped donors of the cohort, an average of approximately 200,000 unique TCR beta nucleotide sequences per donor were sequenced, and roughly a sixth of those sequences were non-productive. The number of typed donors differed by locus: 629-630 for A, B, C, DRB1 and DQB1; 522 for DQA1; 606 for DPA1; and roughly 490 for DPB1. An early release covering roughly 600 HLA-typed donors comprised approximately 290 gigabases of sequencing data and some 79 million unique TCR sequences. All discovery cohort repertoires had been generated on a single sequencing platform. The study combined high-throughput TCR immunosequencing, statistical association of individual TCRs with disease status, and machine learning to predict cytomegalovirus infection status. Results the study describes overall, beyond this receptor: A later genetic analysis associated a missense DCLRE1C variant with V-gene and J-gene trimming of TCR beta chains, and an independent cohort replicated the association. According to a later analysis, TCR association rates differed among HLA loci, with DRB1 alleles showing the most associated TCRs and HLA-C alleles showing the fewest. The 87-base-pair reads could not distinguish some IMGT-functional V segments, including TRBV6-2 and TRBV6-3, so those segments were excluded. Because HLA typing was unavailable for some donors at each locus, only the typed subset was used in association tests. Most CMV-associated TCR beta chains appeared to be HLA-restricted in a later analysis, and the HLA associations seemed to be driven largely by CMV exposure. Sequencing depth was assumed to be roughly uniform across donors in the presence/absence analyses, though that assumption may not hold. In an earlier analysis of around 600 of the donors, most TCR beta V segments were observed in productive rearrangements about 90% or about 30% of the time, broadly matching IMGT annotations. In a later analysis, several top co-occurrence clusters were reported to appear linked to parvovirus B19, influenza, CMV and Epstein-Barr virus. Strong co-occurrence of HLA alleles, especially DR and DQ, made assigning TCR associations to individual alleles difficult. The sequencing pipeline was judged likely to have produced a cluster of highly shared sequence variants as a technical artifact. The study gave a list of more than 150 TCR beta chains associated with cytomegalovirus. Immune exposure information for the cohort was limited to CMV serostatus. In vitro tests confirmed that three of the cytomegalovirus-associated TCR beta chains recognize cytomegalovirus antigens. It was suggested by the authors that the approach could potentially be generalized to other disease states and immunological phenotypes. In a later analysis, HLA-associated TCR beta chains were found to be more clonally expanded and to have lower generation probabilities than equally common non-associated chains. A further reported finding was that TCR beta sequences accurately predicted the HLA-A and HLA-B alleles for most subjects in the first cohort. While some public TCRs were present in many individuals, most TCR sequences turned up only very rarely across donors. Because counts were too low, around 18 rarely observed V segments, including chromosome 9 orphons, were left out of the earlier analysis of 587 of the donors. In a later analysis, about 16,000 TCR beta sequences were associated with specific HLA alleles at a false discovery rate of 0.05. The classifier was reported to diagnose cytomegalovirus status with high specificity and sensitivity in both the original and validation cohorts. Correlated functional status among segregating V segments might be attributable to linkage disequilibrium, but an unknown experimental factor could not be ruled out. In this cohort, only TCR beta chains were sequenced, and detectable features were limited by the absence of alpha or paired-chain data. A later genetic analysis reported fewer N-insertions in productive TCRs among donors in an Asian-associated ancestry cluster than the 666-donor mean.

Receptor amplification or capture employed the immunoSEQ multiplex PCR assay. For the multiplex PCR, a mixture combining 60 forward primers for TCR Vbeta segments and 13 reverse primers for TCR Jbeta segments was used. The CDR3 region of rearranged TCR beta genes was amplified from genomic DNA with a multiplex PCR assay. The Illumina HiSeq System was used to sequence the amplified TCR beta libraries as 87-base-pair reads. Per the authors' processing: Across the 670 or so repertoires, a later analysis counted 78 million or so unique TCR beta chains, roughly 11 million of which were shared by at least two donors. Raw reads were error-corrected and collapsed into unique sequences with a nearest-neighbor algorithm that merged closely related sequences to remove PCR and sequencing errors. CDR3 sequences were aligned to IMGT reference sequences to assign V, D and J gene segments. For a sequence to be retained, at least a six-nucleotide match to both a V gene segment and a J gene segment was required. Rearrangements were called productive when the CDR3 lacked stop codons and stayed in frame with V and J; all others were non-productive. CDR3 was defined by IMGT convention, running from the second conserved V-encoded cysteine to the conserved J-encoded phenylalanine. Sequences without an unambiguous match to a single V gene segment were excluded from the earlier analysis of about 600 of the donors. An earlier analysis of several hundred of the donors called V segments functional above 56.7% productive rearrangements and segregating when the between-donor standard deviation exceeded 5%. A statistical classification framework was developed to diagnose cytomegalovirus status using the catalog of TCR beta chain sequences. In a later analysis, V and J genes were assigned by comparing TCR nucleotide sequences against IMGT/GENE-DB human TR gene sequences. The TCRdist pipeline was used in a later analysis to assign CDR3 sequences and most-parsimonious VDJ recombination scenarios. In a later analysis, each TCR beta chain was defined by its CDR3 amino acid sequence together with its V-gene family, and reads without a unique V-gene family were excluded. To address suspected cross-contamination and a sequencing artifact, a later analysis removed a few hundred highly shared, low-generation-probability nucleotide sequences. In a later analysis, a clonal expansion index was calculated for each public chain from normalized within-repertoire ranks of inferred template counts. In a later analysis, generation probabilities were computed using a VDJ recombination model fitted to out-of-frame rearrangements, and the results were checked against IGoR. A later analysis scored TCR-TCR, TCR-HLA and TCR-CMV co-occurrence with hypergeometric tests, applying a repertoire-size bias correction to TCR pairs. False discovery rates were estimated in a later analysis by permuting HLA or CMV assignments 20 times. In a later analysis, co-occurring TCRs were grouped using DBSCAN, and TCRdist sequence similarity was added for clustering within HLA-allele-positive subsets. For co-occurrence clustering, repertoires with fewer than 30,000 or more than 120,000 public chains were excluded, along with roughly 5 repertoires with anomalous nucleotide sharing. Sourced from immuneACCESS, this table was stored by TCRdb with only in-frame sequences that have V and J called. A share of the clones is absent; for the studies checked, an unresolved V gene accounts for under half, and the remainder has no known explanation. V and J calls and clone size are as listed in that table; D and trimming were resolved from the DNA. A total of about 280,000 clones appear in this sample, approximately 90% of them only once. Roughly 2.1% of the sample is taken by the ten largest.

Details on this clone: Its antigen target is currently unknown. Base qualities are not recorded, but no much larger clone differs from it by a single base.

V lost 5 bases and J lost 1 base; the stretch between them is 11 bases long. Reading from cysteine to phenylalanine, the CDR3 counts 14 amino acids. Kept here is only the CDR3 DNA, which spans 42 bases and is read in frame from base 1. Looking up the germline V gene yields CDR1 SGHAT and CDR2 FQNNGV. The cohort comprised some 700 healthy bone marrow donors. All cohort members were sampled while nominally healthy, although unrecorded immune exposures were likely present. The donor was CMV seronegative and was included in the group of under 450 seronegative cohort members. Every donor gave a peripheral blood sample, and the peripheral blood mononuclear cells from that sample were used for TCR beta sequencing. Genomic DNA was extracted from the blood cell samples with the Qiagen DNeasy Blood Extraction Kit.

This clonotype originated in a woman younger than 35 in good health and CMV-seronegative. Here the chain combines TRBV11-2 and TRBJ1-1, with a tentative D gene TRBD1 over 5 matching bases. The sequencing input was PBMCs. The DNA reads TGTGCCAGCAGCCCGCCGGGGGGGAACACTGAAGCTTTCTTT. Its product reads: CASSPPGGNTEAFF.